This TCR beta chain originates from a study of CD8 T cells in Susac syndrome. About the study: At the time of blood draw, patients with Susac syndrome were therapy-naive, receiving corticosteroids, or receiving intravenous immunoglobulin alone.

Reverse transcription of about 0.45 to 1 ug RNA was performed with random hexamers. TCRdb called the immunoSEQ multiplex PCR reads again in MiXCR, with one record for every CDR3 protein. Of about 71,000 distinct CDR3 sequences in the sample, 93% were seen once. TCR beta sequencing was performed on blood CD8+ and CD4+ T cells. The authors negatively isolated CD8+ and CD4+ T cells and FACS-enriched TEMRA cells. This clonotype was observed a single time. The CDR3 contains 12 residues. Trimming pared 4 bases from V and 9 bases from J, leaving 7 bases between. Germline V lookup: CDR1 LNHDA, CDR2 SQIVND (reference sequence).

The V gene is TRBV19, the J gene TRBJ1-6, with unresolved D. Sequenced material: CD4+ T cells from PBMCs. The clonotype comes from a human donor with Susac syndrome. CDR3: CASSTAGSPLHF. CDR3 coding DNA: TGTGCCAGTAGTACGGCGGGTTCACCCCTCCACTTT.